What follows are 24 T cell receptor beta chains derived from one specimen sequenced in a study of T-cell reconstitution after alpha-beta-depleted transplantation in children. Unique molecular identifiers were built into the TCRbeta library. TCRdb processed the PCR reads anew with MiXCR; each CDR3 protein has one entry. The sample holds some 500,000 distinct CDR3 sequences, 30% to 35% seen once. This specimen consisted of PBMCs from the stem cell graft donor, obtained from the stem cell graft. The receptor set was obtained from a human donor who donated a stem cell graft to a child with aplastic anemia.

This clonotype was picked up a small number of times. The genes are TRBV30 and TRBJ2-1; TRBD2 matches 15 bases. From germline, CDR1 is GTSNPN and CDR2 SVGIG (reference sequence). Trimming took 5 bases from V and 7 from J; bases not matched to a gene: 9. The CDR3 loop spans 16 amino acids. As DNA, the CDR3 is TGTGCCTGGTTGGAGCGGGGACTAGCGGGAGGTAATGAGCAGTTCTTC. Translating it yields CAWLERGLAGGNEQFF. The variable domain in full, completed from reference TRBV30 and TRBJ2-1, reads SQTIHQWPATLVQPVGSPLSLECTVEGTSNPNLYWYRQAAGRGLQLLFYSVGIGQISSEVPQNLSASRPQDRQFILSSKKLLLSDSGFYLCAWLERGLAGGNEQFFGPGTRLTVL.

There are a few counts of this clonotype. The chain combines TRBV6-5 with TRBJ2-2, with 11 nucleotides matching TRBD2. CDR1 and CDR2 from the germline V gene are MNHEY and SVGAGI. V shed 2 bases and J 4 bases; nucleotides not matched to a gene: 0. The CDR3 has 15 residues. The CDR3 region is CASSYGTSGTGELFF. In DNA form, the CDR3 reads TGTGCCAGCAGTTACGGGACTAGCGGCACCGGGGAGCTGTTTTTT.

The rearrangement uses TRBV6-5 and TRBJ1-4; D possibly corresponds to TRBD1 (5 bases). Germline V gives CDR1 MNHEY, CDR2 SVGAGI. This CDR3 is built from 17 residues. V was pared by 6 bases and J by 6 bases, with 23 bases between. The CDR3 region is CASRVLSGGRGDEKLFF. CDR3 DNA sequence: TGTGCCAGCAGAGTGCTAAGTGGGGGTAGGGGCGATGAAAAACTGTTTTTT.

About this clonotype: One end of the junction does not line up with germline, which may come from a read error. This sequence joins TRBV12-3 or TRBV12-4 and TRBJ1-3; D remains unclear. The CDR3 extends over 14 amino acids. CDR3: CASSPPSSGNTIYF. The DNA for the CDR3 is TGTGCCAGCAGTCCCCCCAGCTCTGGAAACACCATATATTTC.

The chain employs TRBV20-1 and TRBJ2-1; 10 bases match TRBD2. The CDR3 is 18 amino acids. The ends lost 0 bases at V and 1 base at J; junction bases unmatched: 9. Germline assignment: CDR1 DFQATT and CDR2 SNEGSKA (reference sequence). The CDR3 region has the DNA TGCAGTGCTAGAGATAGCGGGAGGCCCTCTGGGTCCTACAATGAGCAGTTCTTC. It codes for CSARDSGRPSGSYNEQFF.

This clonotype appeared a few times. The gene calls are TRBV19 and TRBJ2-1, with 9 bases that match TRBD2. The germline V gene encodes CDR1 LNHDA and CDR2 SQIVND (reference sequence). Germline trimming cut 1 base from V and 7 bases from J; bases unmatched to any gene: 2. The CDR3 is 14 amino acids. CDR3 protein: CASSIGLAANEQFF. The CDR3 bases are TGTGCCAGTAGTATAGGACTAGCGGCAAATGAGCAGTTCTTC.

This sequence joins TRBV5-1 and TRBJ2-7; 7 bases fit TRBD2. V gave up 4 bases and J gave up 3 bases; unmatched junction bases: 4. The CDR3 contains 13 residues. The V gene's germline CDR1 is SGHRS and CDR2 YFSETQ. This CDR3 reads CASSPGTIYEQYF. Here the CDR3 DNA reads TGCGCCAGCAGCCCAGGGACTATCTACGAGCAGTACTTC.

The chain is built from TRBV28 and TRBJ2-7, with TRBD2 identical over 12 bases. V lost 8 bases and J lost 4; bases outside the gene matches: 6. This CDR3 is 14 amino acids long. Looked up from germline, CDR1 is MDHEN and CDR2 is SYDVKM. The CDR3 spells CASALAGGPYEQYF. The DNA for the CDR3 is TGTGCCAGCGCTCTAGCGGGAGGGCCGTACGAGCAGTACTTC.

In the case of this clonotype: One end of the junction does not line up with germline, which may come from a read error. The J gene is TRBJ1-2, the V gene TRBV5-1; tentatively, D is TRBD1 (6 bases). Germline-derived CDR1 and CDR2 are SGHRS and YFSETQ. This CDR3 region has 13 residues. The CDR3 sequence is CASSLKGESGHTF. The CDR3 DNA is TGCGCCAGCAGCTTGAAGGGGGAGAGTGGCCACACCTTC.

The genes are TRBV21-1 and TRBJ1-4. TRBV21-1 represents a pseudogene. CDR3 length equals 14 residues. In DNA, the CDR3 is TGTGCCAGCAGCAAAGAAACGTTCAGGAGACGCCTGTTTTTT. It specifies CASSKETFRRRLFF.

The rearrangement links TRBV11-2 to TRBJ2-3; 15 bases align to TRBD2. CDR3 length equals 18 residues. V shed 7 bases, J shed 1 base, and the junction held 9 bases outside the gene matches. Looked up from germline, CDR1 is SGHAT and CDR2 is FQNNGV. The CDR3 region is CASIPGLAGGFRTDTQYF. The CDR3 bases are TGTGCCAGCATCCCGGGACTAGCGGGAGGCTTCCGCACAGATACGCAGTATTTT. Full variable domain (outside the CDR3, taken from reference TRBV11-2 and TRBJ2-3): EAGVAQSPRYKIIEKRQSVAFWCNPISGHATLYWYQQILGQGPKLLIQFQNNGVVDDSQLPKDRFSAERLKGVDSTLKIQPAKLEDSAVYLCASIPGLAGGFRTDTQYFGPGTRLTVL.

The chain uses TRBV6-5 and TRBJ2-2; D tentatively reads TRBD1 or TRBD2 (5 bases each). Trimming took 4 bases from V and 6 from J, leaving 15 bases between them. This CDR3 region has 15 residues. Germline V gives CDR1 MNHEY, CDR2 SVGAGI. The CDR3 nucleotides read TGTGCCAGCAGTTCTCGGGACCGCCAGGCCGGGGAGCTGTTTTTT. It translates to CASSSRDRQAGELFF.

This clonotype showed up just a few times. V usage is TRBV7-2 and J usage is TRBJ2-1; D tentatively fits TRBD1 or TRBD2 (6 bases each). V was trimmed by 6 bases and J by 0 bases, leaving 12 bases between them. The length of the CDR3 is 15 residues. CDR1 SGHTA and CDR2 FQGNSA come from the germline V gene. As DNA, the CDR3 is TGTGCCAGCAGTCGCGGGACACTCTCCTACAATGAGCAGTTCTTC. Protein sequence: CASSRGTLSYNEQFF.

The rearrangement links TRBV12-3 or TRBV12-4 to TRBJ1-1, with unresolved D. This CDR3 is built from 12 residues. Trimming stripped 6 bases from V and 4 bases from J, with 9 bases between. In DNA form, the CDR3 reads TGTGCCAGCAGCCCCTGGGGCACTGAAGCTTTCTTT. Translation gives CASSPWGTEAFF.

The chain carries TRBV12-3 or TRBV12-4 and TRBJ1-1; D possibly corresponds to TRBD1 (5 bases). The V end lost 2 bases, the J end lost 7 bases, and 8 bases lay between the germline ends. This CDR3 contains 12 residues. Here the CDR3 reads CASSLWGLEAFF. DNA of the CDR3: TGTGCCAGCAGTTTATGGGGCCTTGAAGCTTTCTTT.

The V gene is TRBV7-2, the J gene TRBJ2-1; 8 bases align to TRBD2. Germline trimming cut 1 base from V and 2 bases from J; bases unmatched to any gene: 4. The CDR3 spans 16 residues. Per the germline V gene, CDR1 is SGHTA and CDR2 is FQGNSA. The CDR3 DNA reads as TGTGCCAGCAGCTTAGACAGCGGGAGTACCTACAATGAGCAGTTCTTC. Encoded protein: CASSLDSGSTYNEQFF.

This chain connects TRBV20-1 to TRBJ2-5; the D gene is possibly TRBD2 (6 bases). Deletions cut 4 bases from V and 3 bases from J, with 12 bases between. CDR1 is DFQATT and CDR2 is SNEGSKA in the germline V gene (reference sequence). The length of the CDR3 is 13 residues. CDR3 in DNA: TGCAGTGCTACCTTGGGCGGGGAAGAGACCCAGTACTTC. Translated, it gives CSATLGGEETQYF.

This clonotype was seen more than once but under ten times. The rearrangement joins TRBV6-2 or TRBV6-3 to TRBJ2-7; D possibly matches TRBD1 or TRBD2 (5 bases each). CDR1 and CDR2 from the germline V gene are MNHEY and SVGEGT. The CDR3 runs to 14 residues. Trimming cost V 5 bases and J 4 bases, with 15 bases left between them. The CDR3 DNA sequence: TGTGCCAGCAGTCCACGGGACCCTGGGTACGAGCAGTACGTC. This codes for CASSPRDPGYEQYV.

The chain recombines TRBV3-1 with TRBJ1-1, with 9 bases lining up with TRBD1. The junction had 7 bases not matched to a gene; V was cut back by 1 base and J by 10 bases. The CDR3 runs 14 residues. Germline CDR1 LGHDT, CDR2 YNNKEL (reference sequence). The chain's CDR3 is CASSQGGQGNAAFF. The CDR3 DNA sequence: TGTGCCAGCAGCCAAGGAGGACAGGGGAATGCAGCTTTCTTT. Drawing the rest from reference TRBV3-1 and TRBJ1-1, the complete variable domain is DTAVSQTPKYLVTQMGNDKSIKCEQNLGHDTMYWYKQDSKKFLKIMFSYNNKELIINETVPNRFSPKSPDKAHLNLHINSLELGDSAVYFCASSQGGQGNAAFFGQGTRLTVV.

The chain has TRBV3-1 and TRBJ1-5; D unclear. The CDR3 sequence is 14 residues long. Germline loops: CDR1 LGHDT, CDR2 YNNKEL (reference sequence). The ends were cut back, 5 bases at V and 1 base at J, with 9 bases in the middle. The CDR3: CASSSSESNQPQHF. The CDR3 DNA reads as TGTGCCAGCAGCAGCTCCGAGAGCAATCAGCCCCAGCATTTT.

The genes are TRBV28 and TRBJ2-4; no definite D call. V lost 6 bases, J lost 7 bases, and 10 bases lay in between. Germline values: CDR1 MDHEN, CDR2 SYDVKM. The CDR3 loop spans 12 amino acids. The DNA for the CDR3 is TGTGCCAGCAGAGCCCCCGAGAACATTCAGTACTTC. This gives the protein CASRAPENIQYF.

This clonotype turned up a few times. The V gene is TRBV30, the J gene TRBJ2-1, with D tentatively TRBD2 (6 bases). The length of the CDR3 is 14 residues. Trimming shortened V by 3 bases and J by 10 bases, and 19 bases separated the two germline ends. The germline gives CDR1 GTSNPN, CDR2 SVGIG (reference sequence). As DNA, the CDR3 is TGTGCCTGGAGCGGGAGCCGGGGAGCAGGAGAGCAGTTCTTC. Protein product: CAWSGSRGAGEQFF.

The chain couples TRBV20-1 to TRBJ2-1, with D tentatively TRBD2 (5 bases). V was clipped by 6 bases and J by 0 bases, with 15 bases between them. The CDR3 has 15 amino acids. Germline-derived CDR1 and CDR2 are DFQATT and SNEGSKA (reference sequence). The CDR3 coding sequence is TGCAGTGCCATGGAAAGCGGAAGCTCCTACAATGAGCAGTTCTTC. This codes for CSAMESGSSYNEQFF.

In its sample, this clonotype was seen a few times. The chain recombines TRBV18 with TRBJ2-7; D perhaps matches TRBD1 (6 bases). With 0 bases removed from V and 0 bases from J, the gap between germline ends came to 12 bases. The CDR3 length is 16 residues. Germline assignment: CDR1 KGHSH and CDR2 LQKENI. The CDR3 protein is CASSPPRGTSSYEQYF. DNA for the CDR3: TGTGCCAGCTCACCACCGAGGGGGACGAGCTCCTACGAGCAGTACTTC.